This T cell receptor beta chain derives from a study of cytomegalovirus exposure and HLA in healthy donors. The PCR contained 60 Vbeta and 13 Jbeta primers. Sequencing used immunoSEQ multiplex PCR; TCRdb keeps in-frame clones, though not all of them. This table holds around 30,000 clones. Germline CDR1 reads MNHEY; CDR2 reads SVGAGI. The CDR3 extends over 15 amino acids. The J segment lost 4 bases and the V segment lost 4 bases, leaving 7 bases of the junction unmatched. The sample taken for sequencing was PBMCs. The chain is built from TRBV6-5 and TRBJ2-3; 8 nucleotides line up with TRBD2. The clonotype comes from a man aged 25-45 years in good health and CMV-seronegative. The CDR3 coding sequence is TGTGCCAGCAGTTTCGGACTAGCCGCGCCAGATACGCAGTATTTT. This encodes CASSFGLAAPDTQYF.